One sample yielded the 9 T cell receptor beta chains listed below, sequenced in a study of T cells after yellow fever vaccination. TCRdb independently ran MiXCR on the 5' RACE reads; one entry per CDR3 protein. Of a few hundred thousand distinct CDR3 sequences listed, about a sixth are singletons. Source: PBMCs, taken 4 to 6 days after the first yellow fever vaccination. The receptors shown here come from a man between 18 and 35 years old who received the YFV17D yellow fever vaccine.

About this clonotype itself: The junction shows a germline mismatch at one end, possibly a read error. The chain couples TRBV10-3 to TRBJ1-1; D is unresolved. Germline CDR1 ENHRY, CDR2 SYGVKD. There are 11 residues in the CDR3. CDR3 DNA sequence: TGTGCCTTCAGTGCTGAAACTGAAGCTTTCTTT. This gives the protein CAFSAETEAFF.

There are a few counts of this clonotype. The rearrangement joins TRBV10-3 to TRBJ2-5; 8 bases line up with TRBD1. V gave up 2 bases and J gave up 9 bases; unmatched junction bases: 2. This CDR3 is 12 amino acids long. CDR1 ENHRY and CDR2 SYGVKD come from the germline V gene. CDR3 sequence: CAISEADRAQYF. The CDR3 nucleotides read TGTGCCATCAGTGAGGCGGACAGGGCCCAGTACTTC.

The rearrangement joins TRBV6-2 or TRBV6-3 to TRBJ1-2, with D uncertain. The CDR3 is 12 amino acids. Germline V gene lookup returns CDR1 MNHEY and CDR2 SVGEGT. V lost 0 bases to trimming and J lost 8 bases, with 7 bases between them. CDR3 sequence reads: CASSYSLGGYTF. The CDR3 nucleotides read TGTGCCAGCAGTTACTCTCTCGGCGGCTACACCTTC.

The chain joins TRBV5-4 to TRBJ2-3; 14 bases align to TRBD2. CDR3 length equals 16 residues. Germline assignment: CDR1 SGHNT and CDR2 YYREEE (reference sequence). V dropped 0 bases and J dropped 6; count of bases not matched to a gene: 3. The CDR3 DNA follows: TGTGCCAGCAGCTTGGCGGGACTAGCGGGAGCTGATACGCAGTATTTT. Protein: CASSLAGLAGADTQYF.

This clonotype was detected a few times. V usage is TRBV5-1 and J usage is TRBJ2-7; either TRBD1 or TRBD2 may supply D (6 bases each). V lost 2 bases to trimming and J lost 2 bases, with 14 bases between them. This CDR3 is built from 15 residues. The germline gives CDR1 SGHRS, CDR2 YFSETQ. The CDR3 DNA is TGCGCCAGCAGCTTAGGAGGGGGACTCACCTACGAGCAGTACGTC. Translation: CASSLGGGLTYEQYV.

This clonotype appeared many times. In DNA form, the CDR3 reads TGTGCCAGCTCACCAACCGGGACAGGGGAGAGAAGCTATGGCTACACCTTC. It is translated as CASSPTGTGERSYGYTF. The chain is built from TRBV18 and TRBJ1-2; TRBD1 matches at 10 bases. The trim removed 2 bases at V and 4 bases at J, leaving 10 bases unmatched. In germline, CDR1 is KGHSH, CDR2 LQKENI. This CDR3 is built from 17 residues.

This clonotype was observed a handful of times. This rearrangement joins TRBV28 to TRBJ2-5; D might be TRBD2 (5 bases). Trimming stripped 5 bases from V and 4 bases from J, with 14 bases between. Germline CDR1 reads MDHEN; CDR2 reads SYDVKM. The CDR3 has 14 residues. CDR3 loop: CASSNLGLRETQYF. CDR3 nucleotides: TGTGCCAGCAGTAACCTCGGACTCAGAGAGACCCAGTACTTC.

This clonotype came up a few times. The rearrangement links TRBV5-1 to TRBJ2-5; TRBD1 is a possible D gene (5 bases). The V end lost 0 bases, the J end lost 4 bases, and 19 bases lay between the germline ends. Germline assignment: CDR1 SGHRS and CDR2 YFSETQ. The CDR3 loop spans 17 amino acids. This CDR3 is CASSLASVRAPGETQYF. Here the CDR3 DNA reads TGCGCCAGCAGCTTGGCCTCGGTCAGGGCTCCGGGAGAGACCCAGTACTTC.

This clonotype was found a few times. The genes are TRBV5-1 and TRBJ1-1; the match to TRBD1 covers 9 bases. The germline CDR1 and CDR2 sequences are SGHRS and YFSETQ. The V segment lost 2 bases and the J segment 7 bases; nucleotides outside the gene matches: 15. The CDR3 is 17 amino acids. CDR3 bases: TGCGCCAGCAGCTTTGGGCCCGGGACAGGGTTTTCCGGTGAAGCTTTCTTT. It is translated as CASSFGPGTGFSGEAFF.